This T cell receptor (beta chain) was profiled in a study of post-analysis software for immune sequencing data. Looking at the study overall: Both relapsing-remitting and secondary progressive multiple sclerosis featured among the disease courses, as did progressive-relapsing multiple sclerosis. The study's findings and limits: Patients showed TRBV5-6, TRBV5-1 and TRBV20-1 among about five TRBV segments more frequent than in controls. Normalized Chao1 diversity in multiple sclerosis patients fell significantly below that of controls. Strong co-clustering by F measure was evident for samples that had been prepared in the same batch.

This clonotype was detected only a few times. The target antigen is unknown. Unique molecular identifiers featured in each of the TCR beta cDNA libraries. Input of about 0.95 to 10 million T cells yielded around 500,000 cDNA molecules. TCRdb reprocessed the PCR reads with MiXCR, giving one entry per CDR3 protein. The table lists about 770,000 distinct CDR3 sequences, under 60% of them singletons. This CDR3 spans 15 amino acids. Germline trimming cut 2 bases from V and 3 bases from J; bases unmatched to any gene: 2. Germline loops: CDR1 MNHEY, CDR2 SVGAGI. Sequenced material: blood. J is TRBJ1-4 and V is TRBV6-5; 8 bases agree with TRBD1. The TCR originated in a girl aged 5-17 years with multiple sclerosis. Written as DNA, the CDR3 is TGTGCCAGCAGTTACGGGGACAGGCCTAATGAAAAACTGTTTTTT. It is translated as CASSYGDRPNEKLFF.